This T cell receptor beta chain was recovered during a study of cytomegalovirus exposure and HLA in healthy donors. About the study: When fewer than 400 donors were genotyped, over 80% of them were found to fall in the Caucasian-associated ancestry cluster. Study-wide points: It was confirmed in vitro that a few of the CMV-associated chains were specific for CMV antigens. There were several of the most significant clusters that appeared linked to common viral pathogens in a later analysis. A prior analysis recorded that most TCR beta V segments were productive about 90% or about 30% of the time.

Both 60 Vbeta primers and 13 Jbeta primers went into the PCR. Sequencing was performed with immunoSEQ multiplex PCR; in TCRdb, only in-frame clones are kept and a portion is missing. This table has around 130,000 clones, approximately 80% appearing once. Details on this clone: No antigen is known for it.

Trimming cost V 3 bases and J 2 bases; bases outside gene matches: 12. Germline assignment: CDR1 SEHNR and CDR2 FQNEAQ (reference sequence). This CDR3 region has 17 residues. The chain joins TRBV7-9 to TRBJ2-5; TRBD2 agrees at 7 bases. This clonotype was sampled from a man in his late teens or twenties in good health and CMV-seronegative. Source material: PBMCs. The CDR3 protein is CASSLPPGREEQETQYF. The DNA of the CDR3 is TGTGCCAGCAGCTTGCCCCCGGGGAGGGAGGAGCAAGAGACCCAGTACTTC.